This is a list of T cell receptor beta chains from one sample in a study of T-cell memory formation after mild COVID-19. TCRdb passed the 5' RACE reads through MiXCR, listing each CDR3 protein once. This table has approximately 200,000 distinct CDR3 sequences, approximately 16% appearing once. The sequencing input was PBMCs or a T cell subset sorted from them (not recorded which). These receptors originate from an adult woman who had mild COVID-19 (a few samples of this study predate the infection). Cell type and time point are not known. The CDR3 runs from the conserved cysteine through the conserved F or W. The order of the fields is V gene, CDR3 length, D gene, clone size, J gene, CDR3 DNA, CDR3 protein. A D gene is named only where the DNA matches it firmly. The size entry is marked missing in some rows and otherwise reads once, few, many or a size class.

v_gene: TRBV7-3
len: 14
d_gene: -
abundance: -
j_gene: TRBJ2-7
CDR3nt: TGTGCCAGCAGCCCGAACCACGCGACCTACGAGCAGTACTTC
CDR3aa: CASSPNHATYEQYF

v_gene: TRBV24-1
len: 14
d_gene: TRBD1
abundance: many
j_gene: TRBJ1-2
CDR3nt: TGTGCCACCAGTGATGACAGGGGGCGCGGACGCTACACCTTC
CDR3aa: CATSDDRGRGRYTF

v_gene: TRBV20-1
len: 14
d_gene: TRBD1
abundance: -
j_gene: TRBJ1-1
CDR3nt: TGCAGTGCCGAAGGGACAGGGTTTTCCCCTGAAGCTTTCTTT
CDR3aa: CSAEGTGFSPEAFF

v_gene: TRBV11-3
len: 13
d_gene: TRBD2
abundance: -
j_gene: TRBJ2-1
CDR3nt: TGTGCCAGCAGCTCGGGAGGTCGGGAGGGGCGGTTCTTC
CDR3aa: CASSSGGREGRFF

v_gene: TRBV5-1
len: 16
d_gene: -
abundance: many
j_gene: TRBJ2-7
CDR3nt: TGCGCCAGCAGCAACCCGAGGGGGTCTAGCCTCGGCGAGCAGTACTTC
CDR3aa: CASSNPRGSSLGEQYF

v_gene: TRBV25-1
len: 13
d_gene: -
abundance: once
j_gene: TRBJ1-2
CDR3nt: TGTGCCAGCAGTGAATTCGGGGACTATGGCTACACCTTC
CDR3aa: CASSEFGDYGYTF

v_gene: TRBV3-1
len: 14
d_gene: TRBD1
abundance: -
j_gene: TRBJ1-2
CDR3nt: TGTGCCAGCAGGGACAGGGGGCGTCTGGCTGGCTACACCTTC
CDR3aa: CASRDRGRLAGYTF

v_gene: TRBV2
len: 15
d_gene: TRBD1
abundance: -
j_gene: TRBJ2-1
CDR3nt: TGTGCCAGCAGCGCACGGGACAGGGGCGCGAATGAGCAGTTCTTC
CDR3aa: CASSARDRGANEQFF

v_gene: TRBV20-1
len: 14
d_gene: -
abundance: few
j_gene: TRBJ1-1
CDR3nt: TGCAGTGCTGCCCCCGGCAGGGGGAACACTGAAGCTTTCTTT
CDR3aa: CSAAPGRGNTEAFF

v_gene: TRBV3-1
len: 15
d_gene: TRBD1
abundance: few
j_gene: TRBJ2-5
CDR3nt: TGTGCCAGCAGCCCCAGGGGGTCTTACGGGGAGACCCAGTACTTC
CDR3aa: CASSPRGSYGETQYF

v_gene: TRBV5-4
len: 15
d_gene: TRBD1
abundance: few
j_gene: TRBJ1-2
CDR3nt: TGTGCCAGCAGCTTTCCGGGACAGGGATCATATGGCTACACCTTC
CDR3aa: CASSFPGQGSYGYTF

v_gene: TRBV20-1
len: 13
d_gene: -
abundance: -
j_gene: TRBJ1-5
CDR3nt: TGCAGTGCTAGGTTGGATGCCAATCAGCCCCAGCATTTT
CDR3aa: CSARLDANQPQHF

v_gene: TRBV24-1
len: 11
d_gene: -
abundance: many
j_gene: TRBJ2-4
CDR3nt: TGTGCCACCAGTGTTGGACAGATTCAGTACTTC
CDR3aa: CATSVGQIQYF

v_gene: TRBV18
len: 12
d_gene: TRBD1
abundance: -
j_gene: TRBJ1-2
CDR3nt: TGTGCCAGCTCACCGGACAGGAGTGGCTACACCTTC
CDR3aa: CASSPDRSGYTF

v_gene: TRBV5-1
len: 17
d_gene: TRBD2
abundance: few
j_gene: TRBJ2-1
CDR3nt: TGCGCCAGCAGCGTCGCAACCGGGACTAGAACCTACAATGAGCAGTTCTTC
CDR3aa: CASSVATGTRTYNEQFF

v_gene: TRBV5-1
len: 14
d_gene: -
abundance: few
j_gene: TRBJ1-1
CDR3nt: TGCGCCAGCAGCCGGGCACGGTCGAACACTGAAGCTTTCTTT
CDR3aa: CASSRARSNTEAFF

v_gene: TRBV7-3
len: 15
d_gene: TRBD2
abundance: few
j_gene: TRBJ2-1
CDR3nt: TGTGCCAGCAGCTCCCCGGGACTAGCTGGAAATGAGCAGTTCTTC
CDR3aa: CASSSPGLAGNEQFF

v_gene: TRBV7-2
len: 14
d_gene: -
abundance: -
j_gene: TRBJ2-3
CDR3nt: TGTGCCAGCAGCCCGATGGGAGGCCGGGATACGCAGTATTTT
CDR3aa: CASSPMGGRDTQYF

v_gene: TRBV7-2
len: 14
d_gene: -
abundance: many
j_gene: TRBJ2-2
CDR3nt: TGTGCCAGCAGCCTAGTAGGGAACACCGGGGAGCTGTTTTTT
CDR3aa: CASSLVGNTGELFF

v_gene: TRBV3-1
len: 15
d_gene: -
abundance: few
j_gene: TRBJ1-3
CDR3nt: TGTGCCAGCAGCCAAGTGATGGGATCTGGAAACACCATATATTTT
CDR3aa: CASSQVMGSGNTIYF

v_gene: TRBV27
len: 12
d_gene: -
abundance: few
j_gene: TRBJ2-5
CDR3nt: TGTGCCAGCAGCCCAGGGGCAGGGACCCAGTACTTC
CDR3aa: CASSPGAGTQYF

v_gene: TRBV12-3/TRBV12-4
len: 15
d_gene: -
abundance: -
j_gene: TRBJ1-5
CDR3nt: TGTGCCAGCAGTTTCGCAGAGTTGAGCAATCAGCCCCAGCATTTT
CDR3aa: CASSFAELSNQPQHF

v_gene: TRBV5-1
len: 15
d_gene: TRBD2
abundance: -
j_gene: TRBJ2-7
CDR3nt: TGCGCCAGCAGCTTCTCAGGCGGGAGTCAATACGAGCAGTACTTC
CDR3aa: CASSFSGGSQYEQYF

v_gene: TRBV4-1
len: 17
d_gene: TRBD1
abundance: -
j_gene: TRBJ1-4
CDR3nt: TGCGCCAGCAGCCAAGACGGGACAGGGCCCGGGAATGAAAAACTGTTTTTT
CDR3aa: CASSQDGTGPGNEKLFF